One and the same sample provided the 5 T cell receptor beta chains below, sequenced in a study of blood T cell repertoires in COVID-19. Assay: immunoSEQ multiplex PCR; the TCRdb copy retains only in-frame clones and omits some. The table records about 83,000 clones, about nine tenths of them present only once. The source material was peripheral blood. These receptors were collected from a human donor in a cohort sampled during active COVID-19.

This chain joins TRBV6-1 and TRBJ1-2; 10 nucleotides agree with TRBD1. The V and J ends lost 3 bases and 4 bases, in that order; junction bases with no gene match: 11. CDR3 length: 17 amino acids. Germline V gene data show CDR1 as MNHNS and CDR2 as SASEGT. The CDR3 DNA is TGTGCCAGCAGTGAGTTTGGGACAGGGGTGAGAAGCTATGGCTACACCTTC. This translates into CASSEFGTGVRSYGYTF.

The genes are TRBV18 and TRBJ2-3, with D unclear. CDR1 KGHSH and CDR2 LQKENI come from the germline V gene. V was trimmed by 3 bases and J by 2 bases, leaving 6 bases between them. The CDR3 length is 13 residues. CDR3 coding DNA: TGTGCCAGCTCACCGTCGTCCACAGATACGCAGTATTTT. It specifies CASSPSSTDTQYF.

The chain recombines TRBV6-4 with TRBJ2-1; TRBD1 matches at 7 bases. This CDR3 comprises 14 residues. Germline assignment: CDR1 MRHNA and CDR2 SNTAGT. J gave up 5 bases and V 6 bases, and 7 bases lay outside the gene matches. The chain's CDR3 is CASSTGTDNNEQFF. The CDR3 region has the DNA TGTGCCAGCAGCACCGGGACAGACAACAATGAGCAGTTCTTC.

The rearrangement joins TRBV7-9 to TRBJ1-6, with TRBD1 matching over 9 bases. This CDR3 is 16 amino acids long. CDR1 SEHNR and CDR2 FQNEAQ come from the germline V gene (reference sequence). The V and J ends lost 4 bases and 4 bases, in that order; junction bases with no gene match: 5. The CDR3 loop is CASSSRGQGYNSPLHF. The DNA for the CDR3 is TGTGCCAGCAGCTCCAGGGGACAGGGTTATAATTCACCCCTCCACTTT.

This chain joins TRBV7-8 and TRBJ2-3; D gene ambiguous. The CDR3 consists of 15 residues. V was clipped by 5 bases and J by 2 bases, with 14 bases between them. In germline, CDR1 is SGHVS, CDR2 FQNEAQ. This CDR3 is CASSPSTRLTDTQYF. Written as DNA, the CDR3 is TGTGCCAGCAGCCCGAGCACAAGACTCACAGATACGCAGTATTTT.